The sample holds a few counts of the clone carrying this T cell receptor beta chain. Its specificity is not known. The CDR3 contains 14 residues. V was clipped by 6 bases and J by 2 bases; unmatched bases: 5. Germline V CDR1 and CDR2: SQVTM, ANQGSEA. The data are from a study of T-cell memory formation after mild COVID-19. On the study more broadly: TCR clusters were mostly donor specific. The study's findings and limits: Contracting clones from day 15 to 85 had balanced CD4/CD8; later expanders favoured CD4+. Among contracting clones, CD4+ were mainly CM/EM and CD8+ enriched in EMRA.

UMIs and sample barcodes were carried by the TCR alpha and TCR beta cDNA libraries that 5'RACE produced using constant-segment primers. TCRdb re-derived calls from the 5' RACE reads in MiXCR, one entry per CDR3 protein. In the table there are 270,000 or so distinct CDR3 sequences, over 15% of which are singletons. The source of this sequence is a man younger than 35 who had mild COVID-19 (a few samples of this study predate the infection). Cell type and time point are not known. The sequenced material came from PBMCs or a T cell subset sorted from them (not recorded which). The genes are TRBV29-1 and TRBJ2-3; the match to TRBD2 covers 10 bases. The CDR3 loop is CSVDGLADTDTQYF. The CDR3 DNA reads TGCAGCGTAGACGGACTAGCGGACACAGATACGCAGTATTTT.